This TCR beta chain came from a study of early T cells in non-severe SARS-CoV-2 infection. CDR1 and CDR2 from the germline V gene are SGHVS and FQNEAQ. Trimming removed 1 base from V and 6 bases from J; junction bases left unmatched: 7. This CDR3 spans 16 amino acids. In TCRdb, the 5' RACE reads were re-called with MiXCR into one record per CDR3 protein. There are about 58,000 distinct CDR3 sequences in the sample; about 11% occur only once, and 1.2% lies in the top ten. Sequenced material: whole blood, taken at baseline. The V call is TRBV7-8, the J call TRBJ2-1, with 9 bases fitting TRBD1. This receptor was taken from an adult who was a healthcare worker with PCR-confirmed SARS-CoV-2 infection or an uninfected control (not recorded which). The donor label of this sample is uncertain. In nucleotides, the CDR3 is TGTGCCAGCAGCTTAGTATGGGACAGGGCCTCCAATGAGCAGTTCTTC. This gives the protein CASSLVWDRASNEQFF.